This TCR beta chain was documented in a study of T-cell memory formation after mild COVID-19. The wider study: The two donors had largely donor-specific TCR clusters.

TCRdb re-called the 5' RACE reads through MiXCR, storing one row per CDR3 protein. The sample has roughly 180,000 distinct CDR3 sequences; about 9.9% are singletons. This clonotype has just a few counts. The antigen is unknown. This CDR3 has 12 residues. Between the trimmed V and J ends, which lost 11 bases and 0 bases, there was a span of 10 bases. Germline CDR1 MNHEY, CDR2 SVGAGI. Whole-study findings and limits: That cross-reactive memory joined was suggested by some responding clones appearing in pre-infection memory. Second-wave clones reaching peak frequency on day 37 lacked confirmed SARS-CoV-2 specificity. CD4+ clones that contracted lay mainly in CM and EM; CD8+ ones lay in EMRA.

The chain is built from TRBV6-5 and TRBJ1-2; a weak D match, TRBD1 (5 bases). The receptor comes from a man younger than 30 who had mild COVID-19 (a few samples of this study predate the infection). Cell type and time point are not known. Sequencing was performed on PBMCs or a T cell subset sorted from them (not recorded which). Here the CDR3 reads CASGQTNYGYTF. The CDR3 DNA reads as TGTGCCTCGGGGCAGACTAACTATGGCTACACCTTC.